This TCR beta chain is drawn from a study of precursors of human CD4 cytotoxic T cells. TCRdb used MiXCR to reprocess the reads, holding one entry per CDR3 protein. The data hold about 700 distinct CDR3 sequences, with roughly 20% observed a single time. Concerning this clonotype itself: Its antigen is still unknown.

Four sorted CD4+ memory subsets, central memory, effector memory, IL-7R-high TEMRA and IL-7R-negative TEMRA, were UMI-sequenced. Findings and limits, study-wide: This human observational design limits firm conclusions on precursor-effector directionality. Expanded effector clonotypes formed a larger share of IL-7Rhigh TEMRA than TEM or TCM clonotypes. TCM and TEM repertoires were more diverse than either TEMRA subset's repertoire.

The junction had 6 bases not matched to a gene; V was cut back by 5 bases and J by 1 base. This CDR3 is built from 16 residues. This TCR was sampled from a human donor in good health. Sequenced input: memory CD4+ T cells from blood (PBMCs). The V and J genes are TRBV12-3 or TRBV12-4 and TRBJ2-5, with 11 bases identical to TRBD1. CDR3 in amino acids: CASSRHGQGAQETQYF. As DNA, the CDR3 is TGTGCCAGCAGTCGGCACGGACAGGGGGCCCAAGAGACCCAGTACTTC.